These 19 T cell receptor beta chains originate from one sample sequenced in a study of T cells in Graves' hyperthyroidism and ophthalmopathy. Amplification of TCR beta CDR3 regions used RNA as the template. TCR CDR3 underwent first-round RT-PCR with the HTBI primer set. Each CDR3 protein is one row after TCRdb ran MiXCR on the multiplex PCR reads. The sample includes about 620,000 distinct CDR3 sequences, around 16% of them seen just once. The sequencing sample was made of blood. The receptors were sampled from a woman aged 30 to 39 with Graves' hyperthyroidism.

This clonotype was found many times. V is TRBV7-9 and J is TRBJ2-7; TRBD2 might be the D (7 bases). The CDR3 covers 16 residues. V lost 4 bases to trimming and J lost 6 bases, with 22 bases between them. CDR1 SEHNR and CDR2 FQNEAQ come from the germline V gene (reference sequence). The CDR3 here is CASSSTTGLGTTEQYF. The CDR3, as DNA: TGTGCCAGCAGCTCGACTACAGGGTTGGGGACTACCGAGCAGTACTTC.

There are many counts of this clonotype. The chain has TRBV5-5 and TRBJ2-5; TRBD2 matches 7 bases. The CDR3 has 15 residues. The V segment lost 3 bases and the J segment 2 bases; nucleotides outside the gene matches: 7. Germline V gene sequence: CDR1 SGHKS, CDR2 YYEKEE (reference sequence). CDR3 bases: TGTGCCAGCAGCTCGGCCCCGGGACTACAAGAGACCCAGTACTTC. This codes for CASSSAPGLQETQYF.

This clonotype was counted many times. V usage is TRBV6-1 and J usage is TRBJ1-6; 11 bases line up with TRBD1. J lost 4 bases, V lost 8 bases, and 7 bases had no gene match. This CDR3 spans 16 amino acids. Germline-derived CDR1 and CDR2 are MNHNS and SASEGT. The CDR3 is CASLLGQGVYNSPLHF. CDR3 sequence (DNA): TGTGCCAGCTTGTTGGGACAGGGGGTTTATAATTCACCCCTCCACTTT.

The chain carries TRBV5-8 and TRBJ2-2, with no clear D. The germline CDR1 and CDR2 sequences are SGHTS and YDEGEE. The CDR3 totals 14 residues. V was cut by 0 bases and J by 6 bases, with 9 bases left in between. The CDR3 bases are TGTGCCAGCAGCTTGGCCCCGAAGGCCGGGGAGCTGTTTTTT. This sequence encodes CASSLAPKAGELFF.

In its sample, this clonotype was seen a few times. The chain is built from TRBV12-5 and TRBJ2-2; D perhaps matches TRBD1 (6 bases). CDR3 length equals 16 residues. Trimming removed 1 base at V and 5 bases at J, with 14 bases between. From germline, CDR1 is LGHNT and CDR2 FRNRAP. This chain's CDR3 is CASGLAWTEKTGELFF. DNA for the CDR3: TGTGCTAGTGGTTTGGCGTGGACAGAGAAAACCGGGGAGCTGTTTTTT.

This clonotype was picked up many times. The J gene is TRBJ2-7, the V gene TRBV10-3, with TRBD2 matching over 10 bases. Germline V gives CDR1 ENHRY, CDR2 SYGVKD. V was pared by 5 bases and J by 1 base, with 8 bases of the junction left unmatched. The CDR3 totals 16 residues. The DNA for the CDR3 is TGTGCCATCAGTTCACTAGCGGGGCCACTTTCCTACGAGCAGTACTTC. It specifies CAISSLAGPLSYEQYF.

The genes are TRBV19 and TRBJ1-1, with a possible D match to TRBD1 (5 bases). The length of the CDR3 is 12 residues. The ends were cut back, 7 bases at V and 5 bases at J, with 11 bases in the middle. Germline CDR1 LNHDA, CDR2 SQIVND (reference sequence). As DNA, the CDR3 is TGTGCCAGTAAGGGGATGGGAACTGAAGCTTTCTTT. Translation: CASKGMGTEAFF.

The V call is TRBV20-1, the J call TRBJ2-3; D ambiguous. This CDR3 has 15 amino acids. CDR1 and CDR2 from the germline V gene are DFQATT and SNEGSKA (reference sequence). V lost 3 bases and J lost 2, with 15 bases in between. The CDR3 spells CSASIPGRNTDTQYF. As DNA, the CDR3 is TGCAGTGCTAGTATCCCCGGTCGGAACACAGATACGCAGTATTTT.

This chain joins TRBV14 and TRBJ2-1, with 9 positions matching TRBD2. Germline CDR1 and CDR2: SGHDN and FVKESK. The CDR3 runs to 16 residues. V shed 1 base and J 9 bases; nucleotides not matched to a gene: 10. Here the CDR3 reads CASSQVEVSGRGEQFF. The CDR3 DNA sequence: TGTGCCAGCAGCCAAGTCGAGGTTAGCGGGAGAGGTGAGCAGTTCTTC.

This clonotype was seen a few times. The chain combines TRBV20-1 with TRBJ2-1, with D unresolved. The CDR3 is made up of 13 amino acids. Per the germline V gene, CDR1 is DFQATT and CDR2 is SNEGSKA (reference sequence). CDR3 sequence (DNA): TGCAGCAGTCTTAGAGACTCCTACAATGAGCAGTTCTTC. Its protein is CSSLRDSYNEQFF.

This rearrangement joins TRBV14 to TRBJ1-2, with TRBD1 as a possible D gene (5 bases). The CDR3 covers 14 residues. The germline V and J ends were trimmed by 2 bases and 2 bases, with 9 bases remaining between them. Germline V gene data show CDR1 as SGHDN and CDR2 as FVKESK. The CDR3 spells CASSQRGGNYGYTF. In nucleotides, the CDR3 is TGTGCCAGCAGCCAAAGGGGAGGGAACTATGGCTACACCTTC.

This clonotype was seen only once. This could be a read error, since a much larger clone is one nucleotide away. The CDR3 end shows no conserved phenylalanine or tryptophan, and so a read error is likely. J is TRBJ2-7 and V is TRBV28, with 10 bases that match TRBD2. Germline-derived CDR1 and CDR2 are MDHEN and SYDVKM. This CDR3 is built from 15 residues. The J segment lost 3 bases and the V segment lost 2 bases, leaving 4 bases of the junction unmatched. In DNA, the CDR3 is TGTGCCAGCAGTTTAAGATGGACTAGCGGCTACGAGCAGTACCTC. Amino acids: CASSLRWTSGYEQYL.

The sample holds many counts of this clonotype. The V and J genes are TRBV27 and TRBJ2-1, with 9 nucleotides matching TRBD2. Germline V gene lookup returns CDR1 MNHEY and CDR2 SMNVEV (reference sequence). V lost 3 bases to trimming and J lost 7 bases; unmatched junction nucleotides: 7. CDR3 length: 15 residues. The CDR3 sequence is CASSFRVAGENEQFF. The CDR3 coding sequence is TGTGCCAGCAGTTTCAGGGTAGCGGGAGAAAATGAGCAGTTCTTC.

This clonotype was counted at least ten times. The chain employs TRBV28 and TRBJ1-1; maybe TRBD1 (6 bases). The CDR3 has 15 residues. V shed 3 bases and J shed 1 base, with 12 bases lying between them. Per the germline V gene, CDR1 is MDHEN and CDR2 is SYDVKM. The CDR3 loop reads CASSFTGSENTEAFF. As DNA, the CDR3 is TGTGCCAGCAGTTTTACAGGGAGTGAGAACACTGAAGCTTTCTTT.

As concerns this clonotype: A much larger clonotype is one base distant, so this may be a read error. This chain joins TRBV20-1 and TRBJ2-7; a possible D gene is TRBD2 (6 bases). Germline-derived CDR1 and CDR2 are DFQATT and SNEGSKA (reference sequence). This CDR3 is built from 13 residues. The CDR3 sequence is CSVEDKQDYEQDF. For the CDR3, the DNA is TGCAGCGTTGAAGATAAACAGGACTACGAGCAGGACTTC.

The CDR3 coding sequence is TGTGCCAGCAGTCCCTACAGCGGGGTAGAAAAACTGTTTTTT. Its translation: CASSPYSGVEKLFF. The rearrangement joins TRBV6-1 to TRBJ1-4; D ambiguous. This CDR3 contains 14 residues. V shed 5 bases and J shed 8 bases, with 15 bases lying between them. Germline CDR1 is MNHNS and CDR2 is SASEGT.

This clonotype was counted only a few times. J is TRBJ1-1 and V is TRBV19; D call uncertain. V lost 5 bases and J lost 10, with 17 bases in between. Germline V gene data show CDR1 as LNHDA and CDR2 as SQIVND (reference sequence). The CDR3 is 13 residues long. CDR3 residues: CASSFLSHSGAFF. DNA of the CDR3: TGTGCCAGTAGTTTTCTCTCTCACAGTGGAGCTTTCTTT.

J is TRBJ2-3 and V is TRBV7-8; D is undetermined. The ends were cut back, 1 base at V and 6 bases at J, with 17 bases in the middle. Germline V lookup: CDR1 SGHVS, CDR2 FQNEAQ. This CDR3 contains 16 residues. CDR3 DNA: TGTGCCAGCAGCTTAGGGTACGGCGGTTCGGCGGATACGCAGTATTTT. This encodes CASSLGYGGSADTQYF.

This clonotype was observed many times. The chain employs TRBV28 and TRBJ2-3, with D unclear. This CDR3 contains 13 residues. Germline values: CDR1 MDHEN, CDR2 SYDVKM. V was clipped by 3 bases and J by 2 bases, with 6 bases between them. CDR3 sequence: CASSFSHTDTQYF. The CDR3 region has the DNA TGTGCCAGCAGTTTTTCCCACACAGATACGCAGTATTTT.